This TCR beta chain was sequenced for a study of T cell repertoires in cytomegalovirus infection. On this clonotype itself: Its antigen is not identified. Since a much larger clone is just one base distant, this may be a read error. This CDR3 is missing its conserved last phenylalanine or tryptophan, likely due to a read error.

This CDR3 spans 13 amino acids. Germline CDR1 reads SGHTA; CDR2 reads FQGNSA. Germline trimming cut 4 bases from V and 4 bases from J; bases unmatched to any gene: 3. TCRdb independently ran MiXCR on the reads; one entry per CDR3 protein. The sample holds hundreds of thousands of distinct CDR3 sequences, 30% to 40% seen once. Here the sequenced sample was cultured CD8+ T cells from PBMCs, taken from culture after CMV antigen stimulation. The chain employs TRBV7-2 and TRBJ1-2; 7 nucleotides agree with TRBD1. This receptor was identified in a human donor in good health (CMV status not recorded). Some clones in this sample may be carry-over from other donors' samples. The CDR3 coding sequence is TGTGCCAGCAGCTCCGGACAGGCCTATGGCTACACCCTC. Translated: CASSSGQAYGYTL.